This TCR beta chain comes out of a study of cytomegalovirus exposure and HLA in healthy donors. Study conclusions and caveats: The authors enumerated roughly 180 TCR beta chains as linked to cytomegalovirus.

Between the trimmed V and J ends, which lost 0 bases and 0 bases, there was a span of 6 bases. The CDR3 loop spans 15 amino acids. Germline V gene data show CDR1 as SGHRS and CDR2 as YFSETQ. The PCR had 60 Vbeta and 13 Jbeta primers. Clones were sequenced by immunoSEQ multiplex PCR, and TCRdb holds only the in-frame ones, with some missing. The sample contains roughly 120,000 clones, about 73% of which appear only once. Concerning this clone itself: Its cognate antigen is unknown.

Sequencing used PBMCs. The clonotype comes from a woman in her 50s in good health and CMV-seropositive. This chain uses TRBV5-1 with TRBJ1-4; unclear D gene. CDR3 sequence reads: CASSLANPTNEKLFF. The CDR3 DNA reads as TGCGCCAGCAGCTTGGCCAATCCAACTAATGAAAAACTGTTTTTT.